This passage covers 26 T cell receptor beta chains from one sample sequenced in a study of blood T cell repertoires in COVID-19. TCRdb's table, derived via immunoSEQ multiplex PCR, lists solely in-frame clones and lacks some. The table has 100,000 to 150,000 clones, 65% to 90% seen once. Material for sequencing was peripheral blood. The receptors derive from a woman older than 75 with acute or convalescent COVID-19.

This clone has a handful of counts. The rearrangement joins TRBV11-1 to TRBJ1-2, with D unclear. In germline, CDR1 is SGHAT, CDR2 FQDESV (reference sequence). Trimming shortened V by 5 bases and J by 0 bases, and 13 bases separated the two germline ends. The length of the CDR3 is 15 residues. In DNA, the CDR3 is TGTGCCAGCAGCAGCTTATTGGAGTCTAACTATGGCTACACCTTC. This translates into CASSSLLESNYGYTF.

This clone turned up a few times. Other DNA sequences of this sample code for an identical CDR3. This chain uses TRBV9 with TRBJ1-4; 7 bases are a match to TRBD1. J gave up 6 bases and V 3 bases, and 8 bases lay outside the gene matches. This CDR3 has 15 residues. Germline CDR1 reads SGDLS; CDR2 reads YYNGEE. The CDR3 loop is CASSAPDRADEKLFF. The CDR3 DNA sequence: TGTGCCAGCAGCGCCCCCGACAGGGCGGATGAAAAACTGTTTTTT.

The chain combines TRBV7-2 with TRBJ2-7; TRBD2 aligns across 8 bases. Trimming took 5 bases from V and 3 from J; bases not matched to a gene: 6. From germline, CDR1 is SGHTA and CDR2 FQGNSA. The CDR3 runs to 14 residues. The CDR3 here is CASSPAGVLYEQYF. The DNA of the CDR3 is TGTGCCAGCAGCCCAGCGGGGGTACTCTACGAGCAGTACTTC.

V and J are TRBV9 and TRBJ1-2; no definite D call. The ends were cut back, 2 bases at V and 4 bases at J, with 12 bases in the middle. This CDR3 spans 14 amino acids. Germline CDR1 and CDR2: SGDLS and YYNGEE. This CDR3 reads CASSVESVSYGYTF. CDR3 coding DNA: TGTGCCAGCAGCGTCGAGAGCGTCAGCTATGGCTACACCTTC. Drawing the rest from reference TRBV9 and TRBJ1-2, the complete variable domain is DSGVTQTPKHLITATGQRVTLRCSPRSGDLSVYWYQQSLDQGLQFLIQYYNGEERAKGNILERFSAQQFPDLHSELNLSSLELGDSALYFCASSVESVSYGYTFGSGTRLTVV.

V gene TRBV19 combines with J gene TRBJ1-2; D gene ambiguous. This CDR3 has 14 amino acids. The V gene's germline CDR1 is LNHDA and CDR2 SQIVND (reference sequence). The V gene lost 3 bases and the J gene lost 0 bases, with 8 bases spanning the gap. DNA of the CDR3: TGTGCCAGTAGTATCAGGCAGCCTAACTATGGCTACACCTTC. Translating it yields CASSIRQPNYGYTF.

J is TRBJ1-6 and V is TRBV11-1; 8 bases line up with TRBD1. The CDR3 sequence is 14 residues long. Germline CDR1 SGHAT, CDR2 FQDESV (reference sequence). The V and J ends lost 2 bases and 10 bases, in that order; junction bases with no gene match: 4. As DNA, the CDR3 is TGTGCCAGCAGCTTAAGACAGGGGATCTCACCCCTCCACTTT. Protein: CASSLRQGISPLHF.

The genes are TRBV3-1 (or the pseudogene TRBV3-2) and TRBJ2-7; 8 bases fit TRBD1. CDR3 length: 14 amino acids. Germline-derived CDR1 and CDR2 are LGHDT and YNNKEL (reference sequence). J gave up 5 bases and V 3 bases, and 6 bases lay outside the gene matches. The CDR3 coding sequence is TGTGCCAGCAGCCAGCGTGTGACAGGGGACGAGCAGTACTTC. Its translation: CASSQRVTGDEQYF.

The chain combines TRBV11-2 with TRBJ1-6, with 10 nucleotides matching TRBD1. The V gene end was trimmed by 2 bases and the J gene end by 11 bases; junction bases not matched to a gene: 12. The CDR3 contains 17 residues. Germline V gene sequence: CDR1 SGHAT, CDR2 FQNNGV. CDR3 nucleotide sequence: TGTGCCAGCAGCTTAAGGATTCGGGGACAGGGGTATGCACCCCTCCACTTT. Amino acid sequence: CASSLRIRGQGYAPLHF.

As concerns this clone: The same CDR3 arises from other DNA sequences in this sample as well. The chain links TRBV3-1 (or the pseudogene TRBV3-2) to TRBJ1-6; TRBD1 aligns across 7 bases. The trim removed 5 bases at V and 8 bases at J, leaving 6 bases unmatched. The germline V gene encodes CDR1 LGHDT and CDR2 YNNKEL (reference sequence). CDR3 length equals 14 residues. The CDR3 spells CASSTRQGDSPLHF. CDR3 coding DNA: TGTGCCAGCAGCACCCGACAGGGTGATTCACCCCTCCACTTT.

This chain connects TRBV7-8 to TRBJ1-6; D unresolved. Germline V gene sequence: CDR1 SGHVS, CDR2 FQNEAQ. Trimming left V 1 base short and J 4 bases short, with 17 bases between. The CDR3 has 18 amino acids. The CDR3 reads CASSLVIQPTRYNSPLHF. The CDR3 DNA reads TGTGCCAGCAGCTTAGTTATCCAGCCGACAAGATATAATTCACCCCTCCACTTT.

This clone came up a few times. The chain links TRBV12-5 to TRBJ1-1; D might be TRBD1 (5 bases). V lost 4 bases, J lost 0 bases, and 21 bases lay in between. The length of the CDR3 is 18 residues. Germline CDR1 and CDR2: LGHNT and FRNRAP. DNA of the CDR3: TGTGCTAGTGGTTGGTCCAGGGCCCGGACGAAAATGAACACTGAAGCTTTCTTT. Its translation: CASGWSRARTKMNTEAFF.

This rearrangement joins TRBV7-2 to TRBJ1-6, with 7 bases identical to TRBD1. The CDR3 is 15 residues long. The V segment lost 5 bases and the J segment 10 bases; nucleotides outside the gene matches: 11. Germline CDR1 and CDR2: SGHTA and FQGNSA. Here the CDR3 reads CASSQQGWISSPLHF. The CDR3 DNA reads TGTGCCAGCAGCCAACAGGGGTGGATTTCGTCACCCCTCCACTTT.

The chain links TRBV2 to TRBJ1-2, with TRBD1 matching over 9 bases. J was trimmed by 8 bases and V by 6 bases; bases with no gene match: 13. In germline, CDR1 is SNHLY, CDR2 FYNNEI. The CDR3 covers 15 residues. The CDR3 sequence: CASREMTGGSGGYTF. CDR3 nucleotides: TGTGCCAGCAGGGAAATGACAGGGGGATCGGGAGGCTACACCTTC.

This clone appeared once. The genes are TRBV7-6 and TRBJ1-6; no clear D gene. The germline V gene encodes CDR1 SGHVS and CDR2 FNYEAQ. The CDR3 sequence is 14 residues long. Deletions cut 5 bases from V and 8 bases from J, with 13 bases between. The CDR3 sequence: CASSPLPGDSPLHF. Here the CDR3 DNA reads TGTGCCAGCAGCCCCCTCCCCGGGGATTCACCCCTCCACTTT.

V usage is TRBV12-3 or TRBV12-4 and J usage is TRBJ1-1; 7 bases line up with TRBD1. Trimming removed 5 bases from V and 7 bases from J; junction bases left unmatched: 7. The length of the CDR3 is 13 residues. The CDR3 nucleotides read TGTGCCAGCAGTCCCAACCAGGGGGATGAAGCTTTCTTT. It encodes CASSPNQGDEAFF.

This clone was counted only a few times. The V and J genes are TRBV19 and TRBJ2-7; 9 positions agree with TRBD1. The CDR3 totals 12 residues. V lost 6 bases and J lost 8; bases outside the gene matches: 5. Germline V gene sequence: CDR1 LNHDA, CDR2 SQIVND (reference sequence). The CDR3 is CASRTGTGKQYF. CDR3 DNA: TGTGCCAGTAGAACCGGGACAGGGAAGCAGTACTTC.

The CDR3 nucleotides are TGTGCCAGTACCGGCGGGGCTGGAAACACCATATATTTT. Encoded protein: CASTGGAGNTIYF. V gene TRBV10-3 combines with J gene TRBJ1-3; D gene ambiguous. The CDR3 covers 13 residues. With 10 bases removed from V and 2 bases from J, the gap between germline ends came to 12 bases. CDR1 is ENHRY and CDR2 is SYGVKD in the germline V gene.

The J gene is TRBJ2-7, the V gene TRBV5-4; perhaps TRBD1 as D (6 bases). V shed 0 bases and J shed 2 bases, with 9 bases lying between them. From germline, CDR1 is SGHNT and CDR2 YYREEE (reference sequence). CDR3 length: 14 residues. The CDR3 bases are TGTGCCAGCAGCTTGGCTCCAGGGGCCTACGAGCAGTACGTC. Translating gives CASSLAPGAYEQYV.

CDR3 region: CASSLAPGTVEKLFF. The CDR3 bases are TGTGCCAGCAGCTTAGCGCCAGGGACAGTTGAAAAACTGTTTTTT. The J gene is TRBJ1-4, the V gene TRBV7-9; 7 bases map to TRBD1. J was trimmed by 7 bases and V by 0 bases; bases with no gene match: 5. Germline loops: CDR1 SEHNR, CDR2 FQNEAQ (reference sequence). The CDR3 extends over 15 amino acids.

The chain recombines TRBV19 with TRBJ1-4, with D maybe TRBD1 (6 bases). Trimming cost V 3 bases and J 8 bases, with 13 bases left between them. The CDR3 contains 14 residues. Per germline, CDR1 LNHDA and CDR2 SQIVND (reference sequence). CDR3 nucleotide sequence: TGTGCCAGTAGTATTCAGGGGCCGGGAGAAAAACTGTTTTTT. Translating it yields CASSIQGPGEKLFF.

V gene TRBV2 combines with J gene TRBJ1-2; TRBD1 might be the D (6 bases). Germline assignment: CDR1 SNHLY and CDR2 FYNNEI. V lost 1 base and J 6 bases, leaving 18 bases between the germline ends. The CDR3 has 16 residues. DNA for the CDR3: TGTGCCAGCAGTGAAGGGCGCGCCGACAGGCTTAATGGCTACACCTTC. It translates to CASSEGRADRLNGYTF.

This clone has just one count. The chain has TRBV28 and TRBJ1-6, with D unclear. The CDR3 is made up of 12 amino acids. The V end lost 3 bases, the J end lost 10 bases, and 7 bases lay between the germline ends. The germline CDR1 and CDR2 sequences are MDHEN and SYDVKM. CDR3 region: CASSLQVSPLHF. The CDR3 DNA reads TGTGCCAGCAGTTTGCAGGTATCACCCCTCCACTTT. The full variable domain, completed using reference TRBV28 and TRBJ1-6, is DVKVTQSSRYLVKRTGEKVFLECVQDMDHENMFWYRQDPGLGLRLIYFSYDVKMKEKGDIPEGYSVSREKKERFSLILESASTNQTSMYLCASSLQVSPLHFGNGTRLTVT.

The V call is TRBV28, the J call TRBJ1-1; D unresolved. The V gene lost 10 bases and the J gene lost 8 bases, with 14 bases spanning the gap. This CDR3 contains 11 residues. Looked up from germline, CDR1 is MDHEN and CDR2 is SYDVKM. The CDR3 here is CATQTLSEAFF. CDR3 bases: TGTGCCACTCAAACGCTATCCGAAGCTTTCTTT.

The chain links TRBV18 to TRBJ2-3; D call uncertain. From germline, CDR1 is KGHSH and CDR2 LQKENI. The CDR3 runs 13 residues. V dropped 6 bases and J dropped 5 bases, with 12 bases sitting between them. CDR3 DNA: TGTGCCAGCTCCCCCAATTCCCAAGATACGCAGTATTTT. Protein: CASSPNSQDTQYF.

This chain joins TRBV19 and TRBJ2-2, with D uncertain. With 5 bases removed from V and 6 bases from J, the gap between germline ends came to 22 bases. This CDR3 comprises 17 residues. Germline values: CDR1 LNHDA, CDR2 SQIVND (reference sequence). The DNA of the CDR3 is TGTGCCAGTAGTCCTCATCCTATGAGGCTTATGGCCGGGGAGCTGTTTTTT. Translation gives CASSPHPMRLMAGELFF.

This clone was recorded a few times. The chain has TRBV19 and TRBJ2-3; 8 positions match TRBD2. In germline, CDR1 is LNHDA, CDR2 SQIVND (reference sequence). J gave up 3 bases and V 7 bases, and 12 bases lay outside the gene matches. This CDR3 region has 16 residues. The CDR3 spells CASKTGRAGETDTQYF. DNA for the CDR3: TGTGCCAGTAAAACGGGACGAGCGGGGGAGACAGATACGCAGTATTTT.